This T cell receptor beta chain is from a study of blood T cell repertoires in COVID-19 (dated by TCRdb to 2018 to 2020). For the study in its entirety: The collaborator samples originated in the United States, Italy and Spain and spanned the acute and convalescent phases of COVID-19. The prospective study material was composed of cDNA or gDNA derived from T cells, B-cell-depleted T cells, or PBMCs. Subjects who had been exposed to COVID-19, were actively infected with it, or had recovered from it provided the deeply sampled blood TCRbeta repertoires that made up the dataset. The repertoires were released in a freely available public database meant as a resource for research on the immune response to SARS-CoV-2. The samples were drawn from two sources: the first 160 participants of the ongoing ImmuneRACE study, and fewer than 1,500 subjects contributed by 6 global collaborators. Nearly every sample came with metadata listing a de-identified subject ID, COVID-19 status, age in years and sex. Where available, HLA class I and class II types were obtained from metadata supplied by the sample provider rather than from assay-based typing.

The immunoSEQ Assay, a bias-controlled multiplex PCR, was used to amplify TCRbeta CDR3 regions from genomic DNA. On the study's bioinformatics: The number of nucleated cells in each sample was estimated by amplification of reference gene primers within the assay. To quantify the absolute abundance of each unique TCRbeta CDR3 rearrangement, sequence reads were collapsed and filtered. For each sample, productive Simpson clonality was calculated by taking the square root of Simpson's diversity index across productive rearrangements. The clones in this table, taken by TCRdb from immuneACCESS, are in-frame only. Not every clone is retained; where verified, under half of the shortfall comes from an unresolved V gene, and the cause of the rest is unknown. The DNA was the basis for D and trimming; V, J and clone size are from that table. In this sample the table shows roughly 51,000 clones, around 87% of which occur a single time. Together, the top ten hold roughly 7.1% of the sample.

What the authors observed across the whole study: Clinical and demographic metadata were provided uncurated, with the amount varying by source and participant.

The CDR3 holds 12 amino acids from the cysteine to the phenylalanine. CDR3 DNA only is kept here, 36 bases in frame from base 1. V loses 3 bases of germline sequence and J loses 6 bases, and the interval between the two ends is 11 bases. Based on the germline V gene (reference sequence), the CDR1 and CDR2 sequences are DFQATT and SNEGSKA. Notes on this clone: Its antigen remains undetermined. Base qualities were left out, and no much larger clone turns up one base away.

Whole blood was collected in K2EDTA tubes by collaborating institutions according to the institutions' own protocols. For TCRbeta analysis, collaborators shipped samples in one of three forms: frozen whole blood, isolated PBMCs, or DNA extracted from either of those sample types. Sequenced input: peripheral blood. This clonotype originated in a man aged 50-59 years with active COVID-19. This chain joins TRBV20-1 to TRBJ1-2; TRBD1 is a weak D gene call, 6 bases matching. The CDR3 protein sequence reads: CSASRGTDGYTF. Here is the DNA: TGCAGTGCTAGTAGGGGGACGGATGGCTACACCTTC.